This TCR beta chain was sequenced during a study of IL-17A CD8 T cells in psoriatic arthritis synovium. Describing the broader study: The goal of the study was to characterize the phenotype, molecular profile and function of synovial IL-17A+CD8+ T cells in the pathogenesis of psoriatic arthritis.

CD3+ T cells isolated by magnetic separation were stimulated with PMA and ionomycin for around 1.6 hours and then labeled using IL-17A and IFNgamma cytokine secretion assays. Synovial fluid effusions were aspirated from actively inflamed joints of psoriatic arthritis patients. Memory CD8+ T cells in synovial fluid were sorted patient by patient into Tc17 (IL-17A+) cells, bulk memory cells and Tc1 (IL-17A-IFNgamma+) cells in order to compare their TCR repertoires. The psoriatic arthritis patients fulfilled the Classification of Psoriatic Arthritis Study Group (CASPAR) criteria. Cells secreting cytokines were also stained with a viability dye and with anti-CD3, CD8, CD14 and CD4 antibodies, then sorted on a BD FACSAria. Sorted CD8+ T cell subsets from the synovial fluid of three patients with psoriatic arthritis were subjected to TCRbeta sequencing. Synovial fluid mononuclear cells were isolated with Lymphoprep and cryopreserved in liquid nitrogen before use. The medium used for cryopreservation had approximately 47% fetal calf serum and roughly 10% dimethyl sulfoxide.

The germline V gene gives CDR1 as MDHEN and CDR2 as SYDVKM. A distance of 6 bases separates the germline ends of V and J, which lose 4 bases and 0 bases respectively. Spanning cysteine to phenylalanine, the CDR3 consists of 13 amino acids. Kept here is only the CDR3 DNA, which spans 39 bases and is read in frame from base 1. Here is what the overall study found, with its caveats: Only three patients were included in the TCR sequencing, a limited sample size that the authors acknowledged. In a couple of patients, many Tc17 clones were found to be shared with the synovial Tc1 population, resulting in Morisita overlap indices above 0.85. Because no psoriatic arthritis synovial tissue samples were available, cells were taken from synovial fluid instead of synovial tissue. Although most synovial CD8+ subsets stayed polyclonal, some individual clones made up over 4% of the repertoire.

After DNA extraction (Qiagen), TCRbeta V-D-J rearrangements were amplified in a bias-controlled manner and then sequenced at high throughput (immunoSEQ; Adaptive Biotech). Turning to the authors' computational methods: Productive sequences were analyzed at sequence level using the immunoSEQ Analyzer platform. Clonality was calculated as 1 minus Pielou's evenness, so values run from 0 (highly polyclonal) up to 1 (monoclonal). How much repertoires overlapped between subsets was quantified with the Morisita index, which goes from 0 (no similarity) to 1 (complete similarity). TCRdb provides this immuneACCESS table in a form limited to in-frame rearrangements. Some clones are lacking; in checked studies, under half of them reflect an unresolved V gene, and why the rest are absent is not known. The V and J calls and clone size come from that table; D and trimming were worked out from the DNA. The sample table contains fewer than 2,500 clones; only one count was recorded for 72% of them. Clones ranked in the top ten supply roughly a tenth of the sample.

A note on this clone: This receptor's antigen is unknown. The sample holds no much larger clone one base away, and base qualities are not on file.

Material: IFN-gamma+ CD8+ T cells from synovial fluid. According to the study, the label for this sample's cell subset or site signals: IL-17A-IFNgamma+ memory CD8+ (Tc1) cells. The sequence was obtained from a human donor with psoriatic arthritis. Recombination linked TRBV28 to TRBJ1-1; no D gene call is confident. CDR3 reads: CASSSLMNTEAFF. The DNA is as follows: TGTGCCAGCAGTTCCTTAATGAACACTGAAGCTTTCTTT.